These 21 T cell receptor beta chains came from one sample sequenced in a study of shared clonotypes between healthy human individuals. The protocol was immunoSEQ multiplex PCR, while the TCRdb copy is restricted to in-frame clones and leaves out a portion. The sample lists some 2,500,000 clones, about nine tenths seen once, with 0.37% in the top ten. The material sequenced was naive CD4+ T cells from PBMCs. Subset here: CD45RA+ positively selected. These receptors were collected from a man between 18 and 35 years old in good health. Some clones in this sample may be carry-over from other donors' samples.

The chain couples TRBV9 to TRBJ1-2; no definite D call. Trimming removed 0 bases at V and 4 bases at J, with 13 bases between. Germline V gene lookup returns CDR1 SGDLS and CDR2 YYNGEE. CDR3 size: 15 residues. The CDR3 nucleotides read TGTGCCAGCAGCGTAGGTGGTGGAGGTTCCTATGGCTACACCTTC. This sequence encodes CASSVGGGGSYGYTF.

The chain employs TRBV6-5 and TRBJ2-7, with TRBD1 matching over 7 bases. The V and J ends lost 7 bases and 1 base, in that order; junction bases with no gene match: 10. CDR1 and CDR2 (germline): MNHEY, SVGAGI. The CDR3 sequence is 15 residues long. The CDR3 sequence is CASKSYPDRSYEQYF. DNA for the CDR3: TGTGCCAGCAAATCCTACCCGGACAGGTCCTACGAGCAGTACTTC.

The rearrangement links TRBV5-1 to TRBJ1-2, with D unresolved. The CDR3 totals 12 residues. CDR1 and CDR2 (germline): SGHRS, YFSETQ. V was cut by 7 bases and J by 5 bases, with 12 bases left in between. The CDR3 is CASRRGSYGYTF. The CDR3 DNA follows: TGCGCCAGCCGCCGTGGGAGTTATGGCTACACCTTC.

The V and J genes are TRBV20-1 and TRBJ1-2, with unresolved D. Looked up from germline, CDR1 is DFQATT and CDR2 is SNEGSKA (reference sequence). The CDR3 consists of 11 residues. The V and J ends lost 2 bases and 6 bases respectively, with 7 bases between them. The CDR3, as DNA: TGCAGTGCTAGACTTGGGGATGGCTACACCTTC. This codes for CSARLGDGYTF.

This clone was counted a single time. This chain links TRBV15 with TRBJ2-3, with TRBD2 as a possible D gene (6 bases). The CDR3 totals 15 residues. V was shortened by 5 bases and J by 2 bases, with 14 bases between the two germline ends. Per germline, CDR1 LNHNV and CDR2 YYDKDF (reference sequence). The CDR3 here is CATSFSGWPTDTQYF. The CDR3 region has the DNA TGTGCCACCAGCTTCAGCGGGTGGCCCACAGATACGCAGTATTTT.

The chain employs TRBV27 and TRBJ1-5; no reliable D call. Germline V lookup: CDR1 MNHEY, CDR2 SMNVEV (reference sequence). V shed 5 bases and J shed 0 bases, with 20 bases lying between them. The CDR3 loop spans 18 amino acids. The CDR3: CASSPNTFWTDSNQPQHF. The CDR3, as DNA: TGTGCCAGCAGTCCTAACACCTTTTGGACGGATAGCAATCAGCCCCAGCATTTT.

The rearrangement uses TRBV5-1 and TRBJ2-7; TRBD1 or TRBD2 may be the D gene (5 bases each). Trimming shortened V by 4 bases and J by 3 bases, and 14 bases separated the two germline ends. The CDR3 covers 14 residues. The germline V gene has CDR1 SGHRS and CDR2 YFSETQ. The CDR3 loop reads CASSTGTQIYEQYF. Here the CDR3 DNA reads TGCGCCAGCAGCACCGGGACCCAAATCTACGAGCAGTACTTC.

The chain couples TRBV15 to TRBJ2-3; 7 bases are shared with TRBD1. V shed 5 bases and J 0 bases; nucleotides not matched to a gene: 5. This CDR3 has 15 residues. CDR1 and CDR2 (germline): LNHNV, YYDKDF (reference sequence). CDR3 nucleotide sequence: TGTGCCACCAGCCCGGGACAGATTAGCACAGATACGCAGTATTTT. It yields the protein CATSPGQISTDTQYF. Based on the CDR3 plus reference TRBV15 and TRBJ2-3, the full variable domain is DAMVIQNPRYQVTQFGKPVTLSCSQTLNHNVMYWYQQKSSQAPKLLFHYYDKDFNNEADTPDNFQSRRPNTSFCFLDIRSPGLGDTAMYLCATSPGQISTDTQYFGPGTRLTVL.

The gene calls are TRBV6-6 and TRBJ2-7, with D perhaps TRBD1 or TRBD2 (5 bases each). CDR1 MNHNY and CDR2 SVGAGI come from the germline V gene (reference sequence). The CDR3 length is 11 residues. The ends were cut back, 10 bases at V and 0 bases at J, with 7 bases in the middle. The CDR3: CATGASYEQYF. The CDR3 nucleotides are TGTGCCACCGGGGCCTCCTACGAGCAGTACTTC.

The V gene is TRBV7-9, the J gene TRBJ2-2; no definite D call. CDR3 size: 14 residues. Germline loops: CDR1 SEHNR, CDR2 FQNEAQ (reference sequence). Trimming took 4 bases from V and 4 from J, leaving 10 bases between them. The CDR3 protein is CASSSKLSTGELFF. CDR3 DNA: TGTGCCAGCAGCTCAAAATTGAGCACCGGGGAGCTGTTTTTT.

This chain links TRBV5-8 with TRBJ2-1; the D gene is possibly TRBD1 (6 bases). V was clipped by 4 bases and J by 2 bases, with 13 bases between them. Per germline, CDR1 SGHTS and CDR2 YDEGEE. This CDR3 region has 15 residues. The CDR3 here is CASSPHGTTYNEQFF. The CDR3 bases are TGTGCCAGCAGCCCACATGGGACAACCTACAATGAGCAGTTCTTC.

To note about this clone: Additional DNA sequences in this sample encode the identical CDR3. CDR3 nucleotides: TGTGCCAGCAGTAGGGAGAACACCGGGGAGCTGTTTTTT. The encoded protein is CASSRENTGELFF. The chain uses TRBV2 and TRBJ2-2; D not certain. The CDR3 is 13 amino acids. The germline V gene encodes CDR1 SNHLY and CDR2 FYNNEI. The V end lost 5 bases, the J end lost 1 base, and 5 bases lay between the germline ends.

This chain uses TRBV25-1 with TRBJ2-3; TRBD1 agrees at 9 bases. CDR3 length: 16 residues. V lost 8 bases to trimming and J lost 1 base; unmatched junction nucleotides: 10. Germline V lookup: CDR1 MGHDK, CDR2 SYGVNS. The CDR3 coding sequence is TGTGCCAGCTCGACCCGGACAGGGGACGGCACAGATACGCAGTATTTT. Encoded protein: CASSTRTGDGTDTQYF.

The chain combines TRBV19 with TRBJ1-1; 8 bases line up with TRBD1. This CDR3 region has 16 residues. Germline V gene lookup returns CDR1 LNHDA and CDR2 SQIVND (reference sequence). V lost 6 bases and J lost 3; bases outside the gene matches: 12. The CDR3 spells CASRWTGLSGDTEAFF. The CDR3 DNA follows: TGTGCCAGTAGGTGGACAGGGCTTAGCGGGGACACTGAAGCTTTCTTT.

DNA of the CDR3: TGCAGCGTCGGGACTAGCGGCCTTAAATATGAGCAGTTCTTC. It is translated as CSVGTSGLKYEQFF. This chain joins TRBV29-1 and TRBJ2-1; TRBD2 matches 11 bases. The trim removed 6 bases at V and 8 bases at J, leaving 9 bases unmatched. The CDR3 sequence is 14 residues long. The germline V gene has CDR1 SQVTM and CDR2 ANQGSEA.

This chain connects TRBV5-4 to TRBJ1-2; TRBD1 matches at 10 bases. The trim removed 4 bases at V and 10 bases at J, leaving 25 bases unmatched. The CDR3 extends over 19 amino acids. Germline CDR1 and CDR2: SGHNT and YYREEE (reference sequence). The CDR3 sequence: CASSHFPGQGRRASVDYTF. In DNA, the CDR3 is TGTGCCAGCAGCCACTTCCCGGGACAGGGGCGTAGGGCGTCGGTTGACTACACCTTC.

This clone was observed a few times. One junction end disagrees with the germline gene, perhaps due to a read error. The chain uses TRBV27 and TRBJ1-1; weak D call: TRBD1 (5 bases). The CDR3 totals 11 residues. Germline values: CDR1 MNHEY, CDR2 SMNVEV (reference sequence). The CDR3, as DNA: TGTGCCAGCAGTTTAAGGGGTGAAACTTTCTTT. This gives the protein CASSLRGETFF.

The rearrangement joins TRBV5-4 to TRBJ2-1; TRBD2 agrees at 10 bases. Germline CDR1 and CDR2: SGHNT and YYREEE (reference sequence). The CDR3 length is 18 residues. V was clipped by 4 bases and J by 0 bases; unmatched bases: 10. CDR3 region: CASSRDGLAAASYNEQFF. The CDR3 bases are TGTGCCAGCAGCAGAGACGGACTAGCGGCTGCCTCCTACAATGAGCAGTTCTTC.

The chain joins TRBV5-1 to TRBJ1-2; 7 nucleotides agree with TRBD1. This CDR3 comprises 14 residues. CDR1 is SGHRS, CDR2 YFSETQ, per germline. V was clipped by 1 base and J by 7 bases; unmatched bases: 7. CDR3 DNA: TGCGCCAGCAGCTTGTTCAGTCAGGGGGGTGGCTACACCTTC. It yields the protein CASSLFSQGGGYTF.

The chain uses TRBV5-1 and TRBJ2-1, with D unclear. CDR3 length equals 16 residues. V gave up 1 base and J gave up 1 base, with 12 bases separating them. Germline V gene lookup returns CDR1 SGHRS and CDR2 YFSETQ. This chain's CDR3 is CASSLFSSGSYNEQFF. The DNA of the CDR3 is TGCGCCAGCAGCTTGTTTAGCAGTGGGTCCTACAATGAGCAGTTCTTC.

The V and J genes are TRBV19 and TRBJ2-1; 7 bases match TRBD2. The CDR3 runs to 16 residues. Germline-derived CDR1 and CDR2 are LNHDA and SQIVND (reference sequence). The ends lost 5 bases at V and 9 bases at J; junction bases unmatched: 16. The CDR3 is CASSQRYGGSNGEQFF. The CDR3 DNA reads TGTGCCAGTAGTCAAAGGTATGGCGGGAGTAATGGTGAGCAGTTCTTC.